This T cell receptor beta chain was captured by sequencing in a study of Ad26.COV2.S vaccination and SARS-CoV-2 variants. Study observations and caveats: Similar non-spike TCR breadth was observed in recipients of vaccine and of placebo.

Treatment: over 15 received Ad26.COV2.S at low or high dose, single or two shots; 5 received placebo; per-sample allocation not given. It was on day 63 after the first vaccine or placebo injection that samples were taken. Libraries were prepared by immunoSEQ multiplex PCR; TCRdb keeps only in-frame clonotypes and omits some of them. The top ten clones hold around 1.7% of a sample with hundreds of thousands of clones, roughly 90% of them seen once. J lost 5 bases, V lost 1 base, and 4 bases had no gene match. Germline V lookup: CDR1 SEHNR, CDR2 FQNEAQ (reference sequence). This CDR3 has 14 amino acids. A word on this clone: Its antigen is currently unknown.

Sequencing was performed on peripheral blood, taken in a trial of Ad26.COV2.S vaccine versus placebo. This clonotype was obtained from a person aged 18 to 65 who received the Ad26.COV2.S COVID-19 vaccine or a placebo. V gene TRBV7-9 combines with J gene TRBJ2-5, with TRBD2 matching over 7 bases. CDR3 loop: CASSLEHGGETQYF. Here the CDR3 DNA reads TGTGCCAGCAGCTTAGAACACGGGGGGGAGACCCAGTACTTC.